Listed below are T cell receptor beta chains from one sample, sequenced in a study of blood T cell repertoires in COVID-19. TCRdb keeps only in-frame clones here, not all; method: immunoSEQ multiplex PCR. The sample records 110,000 to 150,000 clones, around 80% being singletons. Specimen: peripheral blood. Receptors originate from a woman aged 60 to 75 with acute or convalescent COVID-19. The CDR3 runs from the conserved cysteine through the conserved F or W. Each record gives: J gene, V gene, D gene, clone size, CDR3 protein, CDR3 DNA. A D gene is named only where the DNA matches it firmly. Only part of the rows carry a size: once, few, many, or a class if the clone is expanded.

j_call: TRBJ1-2; v_call: TRBV5-1; d_call: NA; clone_size: NA; cdr3_aa: CASSLRDNHLYGYTF; cdr3_nt: TGCGCCAGCAGCTTGCGGGACAACCACCTGTATGGCTACACCTTC
j_call: TRBJ2-3; v_call: TRBV27; d_call: NA; clone_size: NA; cdr3_aa: CASSLLPRITDTQYF; cdr3_nt: TGTGCCAGCAGTCTTCTCCCTAGGATCACAGATACGCAGTATTTT
j_call: TRBJ2-1; v_call: TRBV19; d_call: NA; clone_size: NA; cdr3_aa: CASSIDTGWEQFF; cdr3_nt: TGTGCCAGTAGTATAGATACAGGGTGGGAGCAGTTCTTC
j_call: TRBJ1-1; v_call: TRBV30; d_call: NA; clone_size: NA; cdr3_aa: CAWSVDNLNTEAFF; cdr3_nt: TGTGCCTGGAGTGTGGACAACTTGAACACTGAAGCTTTCTTT
j_call: TRBJ2-7; v_call: TRBV20-1; d_call: NA; clone_size: NA; cdr3_aa: CSASSLQGGRSLEQYF; cdr3_nt: TGCAGTGCTAGTAGTTTACAGGGAGGGAGGTCCCTCGAGCAGTACTTC
j_call: TRBJ1-5; v_call: TRBV18; d_call: NA; clone_size: NA; cdr3_aa: CASSPKQDQPQHF; cdr3_nt: TGTGCCAGCTCACCGAAGCAAGATCAGCCCCAGCATTTT
j_call: TRBJ2-7; v_call: TRBV11-2; d_call: NA; clone_size: NA; cdr3_aa: CASSFRGPSYEQYF; cdr3_nt: TGTGCCAGCAGCTTTCGAGGTCCCTCCTACGAGCAGTACTTC
j_call: TRBJ2-7; v_call: TRBV5-6; d_call: TRBD2; clone_size: NA; cdr3_aa: CASSSRLAVTGEQYF; cdr3_nt: TGTGCCAGCAGCTCCCGACTAGCGGTTACGGGAGAGCAGTACTTC
j_call: TRBJ1-5; v_call: TRBV5-1; d_call: NA; clone_size: once; cdr3_aa: CASRPSNYSNQPQHF; cdr3_nt: TGCGCCAGCCGCCCCTCAAACTATAGCAATCAGCCCCAGCATTTT
j_call: TRBJ2-7; v_call: TRBV15; d_call: TRBD1; clone_size: NA; cdr3_aa: CATSGIYTGVNDEQYF; cdr3_nt: TGTGCCACCAGCGGAATCTATACAGGGGTGAACGACGAGCAGTACTTC
j_call: TRBJ1-5; v_call: TRBV21-1; d_call: NA; clone_size: NA; cdr3_aa: CASSLKGQGRSSNQPQHF; cdr3_nt: TGTGCCAGCAGCCTCAAAGGACAGGGGAGGAGTAGCAATCAGCCCCAGCATTTT
j_call: TRBJ2-7; v_call: TRBV27; d_call: TRBD2; clone_size: NA; cdr3_aa: CASSLTSGRSYEQYF; cdr3_nt: TGTGCCAGCAGCTTAACTAGCGGGAGGTCCTACGAGCAGTACTTC
j_call: TRBJ1-5; v_call: TRBV19; d_call: NA; clone_size: few; cdr3_aa: CASRHRNQPQHF; cdr3_nt: TGTGCCAGTAGACACCGCAATCAGCCCCAGCATTTT
j_call: TRBJ2-1; v_call: TRBV20-1; d_call: NA; clone_size: NA; cdr3_aa: CSAPTANEQFF; cdr3_nt: TGCAGTGCTCCGACAGCCAATGAGCAGTTCTTC
j_call: TRBJ2-7; v_call: TRBV10-3; d_call: NA; clone_size: NA; cdr3_aa: CAIGQNSYEQYF; cdr3_nt: TGTGCCATCGGCCAGAACTCCTACGAGCAGTACTTC
j_call: TRBJ2-1; v_call: TRBV27; d_call: TRBD2; clone_size: NA; cdr3_aa: CASISRSLAGTNEQFF; cdr3_nt: TGTGCCAGCATATCCCGGAGCCTAGCGGGAACCAATGAGCAGTTCTTC
j_call: TRBJ2-3; v_call: TRBV12-3/TRBV12-4; d_call: NA; clone_size: NA; cdr3_aa: CASSFGSDTQYF; cdr3_nt: TGTGCCAGCAGTTTCGGTTCAGATACGCAGTATTTT
j_call: TRBJ2-7; v_call: TRBV10-2; d_call: TRBD2; clone_size: NA; cdr3_aa: CASKTSGRVPSEQYF; cdr3_nt: TGCGCCAGCAAAACTAGCGGGAGGGTCCCCAGCGAGCAGTACTTC
j_call: TRBJ2-5; v_call: TRBV5-1; d_call: TRBD2; clone_size: NA; cdr3_aa: CASSFELAGGPTQETQYF; cdr3_nt: TGCGCCAGCAGCTTCGAGTTAGCGGGAGGGCCTACCCAAGAGACCCAGTACTTC
j_call: TRBJ2-7; v_call: TRBV7-9; d_call: NA; clone_size: few; cdr3_aa: CASSFPARTSYEQYF; cdr3_nt: TGTGCCAGCAGCTTTCCAGCCAGGACATCCTACGAGCAGTACTTC
j_call: TRBJ1-1; v_call: TRBV29-1; d_call: NA; clone_size: NA; cdr3_aa: CSVRRTGSDTEAFF; cdr3_nt: TGCAGCGTCCGAAGGACTGGAAGCGACACTGAAGCTTTCTTT
j_call: TRBJ2-1; v_call: TRBV5-1; d_call: TRBD2; clone_size: NA; cdr3_aa: CASSPLVGLREGRYNEQFF; cdr3_nt: TGCGCCAGCAGCCCATTGGTCGGGTTGCGGGAGGGCCGATACAATGAGCAGTTCTTC
j_call: TRBJ1-1; v_call: TRBV19; d_call: NA; clone_size: NA; cdr3_aa: CASSISSQTEAFF; cdr3_nt: TGTGCCAGTAGTATAAGTTCGCAGACTGAAGCTTTCTTT
j_call: TRBJ2-1; v_call: TRBV27; d_call: TRBD2; clone_size: NA; cdr3_aa: CASTGDWTSVNNEQFF; cdr3_nt: TGTGCCAGCACTGGGGACTGGACTAGCGTAAACAATGAGCAGTTCTTC
j_call: TRBJ2-3; v_call: TRBV5-1; d_call: NA; clone_size: NA; cdr3_aa: CASSLGGDTQYF; cdr3_nt: TGCGCCAGCAGCTTGGGGGGCGATACGCAGTATTTT
j_call: TRBJ2-3; v_call: TRBV5-1; d_call: TRBD2; clone_size: few; cdr3_aa: CASSREGDTQYF; cdr3_nt: TGCGCCAGCAGCAGGGAGGGAGATACGCAGTATTTT
j_call: TRBJ2-1; v_call: TRBV2; d_call: NA; clone_size: NA; cdr3_aa: CASAEDEQFF; cdr3_nt: TGTGCCAGCGCGGAGGATGAGCAGTTCTTC
j_call: TRBJ2-5; v_call: TRBV7-9; d_call: NA; clone_size: NA; cdr3_aa: CASSHDPTAAQETQYF; cdr3_nt: TGTGCCAGCAGCCACGATCCGACAGCCGCCCAAGAGACCCAGTACTTC
j_call: TRBJ2-1; v_call: TRBV7-2; d_call: NA; clone_size: many; cdr3_aa: CASSLAPSGSYNEQFF; cdr3_nt: TGTGCCAGCAGCTTAGCGCCGAGCGGATCCTACAATGAGCAGTTCTTC
j_call: TRBJ1-2; v_call: TRBV7-9; d_call: TRBD1; clone_size: NA; cdr3_aa: CASRGEEGAAYGYTF; cdr3_nt: TGTGCCAGCAGAGGGGAGGAGGGGGCGGCCTATGGCTACACCTTC
j_call: TRBJ1-2; v_call: TRBV29-1; d_call: NA; clone_size: NA; cdr3_aa: CSVEGGRGQINYGYTF; cdr3_nt: TGCAGCGTTGAAGGGGGACGCGGACAGATTAACTATGGCTACACCTTC
j_call: TRBJ2-7; v_call: TRBV7-9; d_call: NA; clone_size: NA; cdr3_aa: CASRSHSFPYEQYF; cdr3_nt: TGTGCCAGCAGGTCCCACAGTTTCCCCTACGAGCAGTACTTC
j_call: TRBJ1-1; v_call: TRBV14; d_call: NA; clone_size: NA; cdr3_aa: CASSQDNLAGNTEAFF; cdr3_nt: TGTGCCAGCAGCCAAGATAATTTAGCTGGGAACACTGAAGCTTTCTTT